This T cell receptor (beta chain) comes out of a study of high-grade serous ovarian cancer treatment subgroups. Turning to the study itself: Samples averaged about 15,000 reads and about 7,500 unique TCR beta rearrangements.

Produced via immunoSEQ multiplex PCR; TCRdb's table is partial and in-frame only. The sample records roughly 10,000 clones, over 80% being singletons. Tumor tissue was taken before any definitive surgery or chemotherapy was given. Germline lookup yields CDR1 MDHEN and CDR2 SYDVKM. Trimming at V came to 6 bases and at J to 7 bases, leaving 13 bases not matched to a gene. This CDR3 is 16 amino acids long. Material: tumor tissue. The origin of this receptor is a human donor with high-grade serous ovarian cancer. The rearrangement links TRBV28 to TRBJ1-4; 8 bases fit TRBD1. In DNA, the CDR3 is TGTGCCAGCAGAGCCGGGACAGGAAACAAGGTTGAAAAACTGTTTTTT. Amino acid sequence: CASRAGTGNKVEKLFF.